Listed here are 20 T cell receptor beta chains from one sample, sequenced in a study of blood T cell repertoires in COVID-19. The table came from immunoSEQ multiplex PCR; TCRdb's copy has only in-frame clones and leaves some out. The sample holds fewer than 200,000 clones, 74% seen once. The material sequenced was peripheral blood. Source of these receptors: a woman older than 75 with acute or convalescent COVID-19.

The chain couples TRBV3-1 (or the pseudogene TRBV3-2) to TRBJ2-7, with D possibly TRBD1 on 6 matching bases. The length of the CDR3 is 15 residues. Germline-derived CDR1 and CDR2 are LGHDT and YNNKEL (reference sequence). The germline V and J ends were trimmed by 4 bases and 2 bases, with 15 bases remaining between them. The CDR3 sequence: CASSLGQGRPYEQYF. The CDR3 region has the DNA TGTGCCAGCAGCCTGGGGCAGGGGCGACCCTACGAGCAGTACTTC.

V usage is TRBV7-9 and J usage is TRBJ2-5; 9 nucleotides agree with TRBD2. V shed 1 base and J 5 bases; nucleotides not matched to a gene: 2. Germline assignment: CDR1 SEHNR and CDR2 FQNEAQ (reference sequence). The CDR3 sequence is 14 residues long. CDR3 sequence (DNA): TGTGCCAGCAGCTTAGGACTAGCGGATGAGACCCAGTACTTC. This encodes CASSLGLADETQYF.

This sequence joins TRBV3-1 (or the pseudogene TRBV3-2) and TRBJ1-6; unclear D gene. CDR3 length: 13 amino acids. V shed 4 bases and J shed 7 bases, with 8 bases lying between them. Germline V CDR1 and CDR2: LGHDT, YNNKEL (reference sequence). CDR3 residues: CASSPYKNSPLHF. CDR3 in DNA: TGTGCCAGCAGCCCTTACAAGAATTCACCCCTCCACTTT.

The V call is TRBV4-3, the J call TRBJ2-1; 16 nucleotides line up with TRBD2. The CDR3 is made up of 16 amino acids. The germline V gene has CDR1 LGHNA and CDR2 YSLEER. V was clipped by 4 bases and J by 9 bases; unmatched bases: 6. CDR3 sequence (DNA): TGCGCCAGCAGCCTGGGGACTAGCGGGAGGGCCGGTGAGCAGTTCTTC. The encoded protein is CASSLGTSGRAGEQFF.

The V call is TRBV19, the J call TRBJ2-3; TRBD1 is a possible D gene (5 bases). The germline CDR1 and CDR2 sequences are LNHDA and SQIVND (reference sequence). V lost 3 bases to trimming and J lost 6 bases, with 10 bases between them. This CDR3 is 13 amino acids long. The DNA of the CDR3 is TGTGCCAGTAGTATCAGGGCGCGGGATACGCAGTATTTT. Translating gives CASSIRARDTQYF.

On this clone: Sequence at one end of the junction differs from germline and may be a read error. The chain has TRBV10-3 and TRBJ2-7, with D tentatively TRBD2 (5 bases). CDR3 length equals 11 residues. Germline-derived CDR1 and CDR2 are ENHRY and SYGVKD. DNA for the CDR3: TGTGCCATCAGTGACGGGCGGGTCCTGAACTTC. This gives the protein CAISDGRVLNF.

The chain joins TRBV6-6 to TRBJ2-7; a weak D match, TRBD1 (5 bases). Per germline, CDR1 MNHNY and CDR2 SVGAGI (reference sequence). Trimming left V 6 bases short and J 3 bases short, with 18 bases between. This CDR3 spans 15 amino acids. CDR3 coding DNA: TGTGCCAGCAGGGAAGGAAACAGGAGACGCTACGAGCAGTACTTC. It is translated as CASREGNRRRYEQYF.

J is TRBJ2-2 and V is TRBV7-2; TRBD2 agrees at 7 bases. CDR3 length: 16 amino acids. The V gene end was trimmed by 1 base and the J gene end by 7 bases; junction bases not matched to a gene: 9. From germline, CDR1 is SGHTA and CDR2 FQGNSA. In nucleotides, the CDR3 is TGTGCCAGCAGCTTAGTTCTGGGAGGGCCAGTCGGGGAGCTGTTTTTT. Translated, it gives CASSLVLGGPVGELFF.

This rearrangement joins TRBV5-1 to TRBJ2-5; 9 nucleotides line up with TRBD1. Germline CDR1 and CDR2: SGHRS and YFSETQ. J was trimmed by 0 bases and V by 4 bases; bases with no gene match: 7. The CDR3 has 16 residues. Written as DNA, the CDR3 is TGCGCCAGCAGCCCATGGACAGGGGCCAACCAAGAGACCCAGTACTTC. Translated: CASSPWTGANQETQYF.

J is TRBJ2-6 and V is TRBV19, with 8 bases that match TRBD1. The CDR3 runs to 22 residues. The V and J ends lost 1 base and 2 bases, in that order; junction bases with no gene match: 19. Germline assignment: CDR1 LNHDA and CDR2 SQIVND (reference sequence). In DNA, the CDR3 is TGTGCCAGTAGTATAGCCTTCTTTTTGACCGGACAGGGCGGACCTGGGGCCAACGTCCTGACTTTC. Protein: CASSIAFFLTGQGGPGANVLTF. The full variable domain, in which reference TRBV19 and TRBJ2-6 provide the parts outside the CDR3, is DGGITQSPKYLFRKEGQNVTLSCEQNLNHDAMYWYRQDPGQGLRLIYYSQIVNDFQKGDIAEGYSVSREKKESFPLTVTSAQKNPTAFYLCASSIAFFLTGQGGPGANVLTFGAGSRLTVL.

This clone was seen many times. The chain links TRBV6-5 to TRBJ2-2; 8 nucleotides match TRBD1. The CDR3 runs to 14 residues. V trimming: 0 bases; J trimming: 13 bases; junction bases outside the gene matches: 7. Germline V gene sequence: CDR1 MNHEY, CDR2 SVGAGI. DNA of the CDR3: TGTGCCAGCAGTTACTCGAACCTCGACAGGGGGCTGTTTTTT. It yields the protein CASSYSNLDRGLFF.

This clone was counted between two and nine times. This chain joins TRBV3-1 (or the pseudogene TRBV3-2) and TRBJ2-3; D uncertain. The V end lost 4 bases, the J end lost 0 bases, and 8 bases lay between the germline ends. CDR3 length: 14 amino acids. Germline V gene sequence: CDR1 LGHDT, CDR2 YNNKEL (reference sequence). The CDR3 DNA follows: TGTGCCAGCAGCCTGATAACTAGCACAGATACGCAGTATTTT. Its protein product is CASSLITSTDTQYF.

The chain is built from TRBV3-1 (or the pseudogene TRBV3-2) and TRBJ1-2, with 10 bases lining up with TRBD1. Germline V gene lookup returns CDR1 LGHDT and CDR2 YNNKEL (reference sequence). The CDR3 is 14 residues long. Trimming removed 4 bases from V and 8 bases from J; junction bases left unmatched: 7. In DNA, the CDR3 is TGTGCCAGCAGCCCGTGGACAGGGGGTCACGGCTACACCTTC. As protein: CASSPWTGGHGYTF.

The J gene is TRBJ2-5, the V gene TRBV7-2; 13 nucleotides line up with TRBD2. Looked up from germline, CDR1 is SGHTA and CDR2 is FQGNSA. The CDR3 consists of 18 residues. V lost 5 bases, J lost 2 bases, and 11 bases stayed unmatched. This chain's CDR3 is CASSRTSGRRQLQETQYF. The DNA for the CDR3 is TGTGCCAGCAGCCGGACTAGCGGGAGAAGACAACTTCAAGAGACCCAGTACTTC.

The V and J genes are TRBV7-7 and TRBJ2-5; 11 positions match TRBD1. V trimming: 4 bases; J trimming: 6 bases; junction bases outside the gene matches: 10. The CDR3 extends over 16 amino acids. Per germline, CDR1 SSHAT and CDR2 FNYEAQ (reference sequence). The CDR3 loop reads CASSSGGTGGMKTQYF. The CDR3 nucleotides read TGTGCCAGCAGCTCAGGAGGGACAGGGGGGATGAAGACCCAGTACTTC.

The chain uses TRBV7-2 and TRBJ1-3; D remains ambiguous. The germline V gene encodes CDR1 SGHTA and CDR2 FQGNSA. Trimming cost V 1 base and J 2 bases, with 9 bases left between them. The CDR3 has 15 amino acids. The DNA of the CDR3 is TGTGCCAGCAGCTTAGGGCTGGGAGCTGGAAACACCATATATTTT. Its translation is CASSLGLGAGNTIYF.

The J gene is TRBJ2-1, the V gene TRBV11-2; 8 bases map to TRBD2. V was clipped by 6 bases and J by 7 bases; unmatched bases: 11. The CDR3 length is 15 residues. CDR1 SGHAT and CDR2 FQNNGV come from the germline V gene. The CDR3 sequence is CASSYGGGGINEQFF. The CDR3 nucleotides read TGTGCCAGCAGTTACGGGGGGGGCGGAATAAATGAGCAGTTCTTC.

The chain employs TRBV14 and TRBJ2-1; D gene uncertain. V lost 5 bases, J lost 4 bases, and 9 bases lay in between. Germline V lookup: CDR1 SGHDN, CDR2 FVKESK. CDR3 size: 13 residues. The CDR3 bases are TGTGCCAGCAGCATACAGATATACAATGAGCAGTTCTTC. Translated, it gives CASSIQIYNEQFF.

The V and J genes are TRBV12-3 or TRBV12-4 and TRBJ2-5; 7 positions agree with TRBD2. V lost 5 bases, J lost 5 bases, and 5 bases stayed unmatched. The CDR3 extends over 13 amino acids. CDR3 residues: CASSLGGEETQYF. CDR3 sequence (DNA): TGTGCCAGCAGTCTGGGGGGGGAGGAGACCCAGTACTTC.

This clone was recorded many times. This sequence joins TRBV19 and TRBJ2-5; D might be TRBD1 (6 bases). Between the trimmed V and J ends, which lost 4 bases and 5 bases, there was a span of 11 bases. The germline V gene has CDR1 LNHDA and CDR2 SQIVND (reference sequence). This CDR3 spans 13 amino acids. CDR3 amino acids: CASSTQGRETQYF. The CDR3 DNA is TGTGCCAGTAGTACCCAGGGGCGGGAGACCCAGTACTTC.